What follows describes a single T cell receptor (beta chain). Germline V gene sequence: CDR1 LNHDA, CDR2 SQIVND (reference sequence). This CDR3 spans 17 amino acids. V lost 6 bases and J lost 4; bases outside the gene matches: 10. This record comes from a study of shared clonotypes between healthy human individuals. The test was conducted at deep level. Sequencing was performed with immunoSEQ multiplex PCR; in TCRdb, only in-frame clones are kept and a portion is missing. The table has 2 million to 2.5 million clones, more than 80% seen once. The specimen was naive CD4+ T cells from PBMCs. Regarding subset: CD45RA+ positively selected. The receptor was derived from a man aged 18 to 29 in good health. Some clones in this sample may be carry-over from other donors' samples. J is TRBJ1-5 and V is TRBV19, with TRBD1 matching 12 bases. The CDR3 loop is CASRGTGGRRRNQPQHF. In DNA, the CDR3 is TGTGCCAGTAGGGGGACAGGGGGCAGGAGGAGGAATCAGCCCCAGCATTTT.